Sequencing of this T cell receptor (beta chain) was carried out in a study of monozygotic twins with inflammatory bowel disease. No DNA is given; TCRdb re-called the 5' RACE reads and lists each CDR3 protein once. Recorded here are 350,000 to 500,000 distinct CDR3 sequences; the top ten clones represent roughly 2.2%. Germline V gives CDR1 SGHRS, CDR2 YFSETQ. The CDR3 runs to 14 residues. V is TRBV5-1 and J is TRBJ2-1. Input material: blood. This clonotype was obtained from a human donor with ulcerative colitis or Crohn's disease, or a healthy co-twin of an affected twin (not recorded which). The CDR3 here is CASRLQAGYNEQFF.